The 7 T cell receptor beta chains below all came from one sample that was sequenced in a study of neurological immune-mediated disorders. TCRdb ran MiXCR on the 5' RACE reads and lists one entry per CDR3 protein. The sample contains 65,000 to 75,000 distinct CDR3 sequences, 4.5% to 5.5% of which appear only once. The sequenced material came from PBMCs. These receptors all stem from a woman in her seventies with multiple sclerosis.

Many counts were recorded for this clonotype. The V call is TRBV20-1, the J call TRBJ2-1, with D perhaps matching TRBD2 (5 bases). Germline V CDR1 and CDR2: DFQATT, SNEGSKA (reference sequence). CDR3 length equals 18 residues. V lost 0 bases to trimming and J lost 0 bases, with 18 bases between them. In nucleotides, the CDR3 is TGCAGTGCTAGAGATCGGAGGCTAGCTGGGATCTCCTACAATGAGCAGTTCTTC. Translation: CSARDRRLAGISYNEQFF.

This clonotype has more than one count but fewer than ten. The chain is built from TRBV20-1 and TRBJ1-1, with D hard to call. From germline, CDR1 is DFQATT and CDR2 SNEGSKA (reference sequence). The V end was cut by 2 bases, the J end by 0 bases, with 13 bases between. The CDR3 has 15 amino acids. The CDR3 DNA is TGCAGTGCTAGACCCCAAGCCGGATTGAACACTGAAGCTTTCTTT. It codes for CSARPQAGLNTEAFF.

This clonotype came up many times. The chain links TRBV5-1 to TRBJ1-2; TRBD1 might be the D (6 bases). Trimming cost V 0 bases and J 0 bases, with 9 bases left between them. The CDR3 contains 15 residues. CDR1 is SGHRS and CDR2 is YFSETQ in the germline V gene. The CDR3 sequence: CASSLAGGSNYGYTF. In nucleotides, the CDR3 is TGCGCCAGCAGCTTGGCGGGGGGCTCTAACTATGGCTACACCTTC. The full variable domain, its missing parts supplied by reference TRBV5-1 and TRBJ1-2, is KAGVTQTPRYLIKTRGQQVTLSCSPISGHRSVSWYQQTPGQGLQFLFEYFSETQRNKGNFPGRFSGRQFSNSRSEMNVSTLELGDSALYLCASSLAGGSNYGYTFGSGTRLTVV.

Points on this clonotype: Possible read error: a much larger clone is one base away. Since the CDR3 does not end with the conserved phenylalanine or tryptophan, this likely comes from a read error. It is unclear where the CDR3 begins or ends on the DNA, so no DNA is shown, and the CDR3 is as TCRdb lists it. This chain links TRBV7-9 with TRBJ2-7; the table's TRBD2 call for D was not verified on the DNA. 13 amino acids form the CDR3, both terminal residues included. In germline, CDR1 is SEHNR, CDR2 FQNEAQ (reference sequence). This CDR3 is CASSSGLGVNSHI.

This clonotype appeared many times. The gene calls are TRBV5-1 and TRBJ2-1; tentative D call: TRBD2 (5 bases). The CDR3 has 12 amino acids. Trimming left V 4 bases short and J 8 bases short, with 10 bases between. Germline CDR1 reads SGHRS; CDR2 reads YFSETQ. Here the CDR3 DNA reads TGCGCCAGCAGCCCGGACTCCGATGAGCAGTTCTTC. The encoded protein is CASSPDSDEQFF.

The chain carries TRBV9 and TRBJ2-1, with TRBD2 matching over 13 bases. There are 21 residues in the CDR3. Germline loops: CDR1 SGDLS, CDR2 YYNGEE. V shed 2 bases, J shed 0 bases, and the junction held 14 bases outside the gene matches. In nucleotides, the CDR3 is TGTGCCAGCAGCGTCGGAGTTTTGGGACTAGCGGGGAAAAGCTCCTACAATGAGCAGTTCTTC. Its protein product is CASSVGVLGLAGKSSYNEQFF.

This clonotype was found many times. This chain connects TRBV27 to TRBJ2-7, with TRBD2 identical over 7 bases. J lost 4 bases, V lost 4 bases, and 10 bases had no gene match. CDR1 and CDR2 from the germline V gene are MNHEY and SMNVEV (reference sequence). The CDR3 extends over 15 amino acids. The CDR3 DNA follows: TGTGCCAGCAGTTCCAATAGCGGGCCGGGGTACGAGCAGTACTTC. Amino acid sequence: CASSSNSGPGYEQYF.